This record concerns one T cell receptor beta chain sequence. This clone came up once. This receptor's antigen is unknown. Base quality data are lacking; no much larger clone is found one base away. The data originate from a study of CD8+ T cells in alopecia areata (dated by TCRdb to 2016 to 2019). Notes on the research overall: The treated patients took part in an open-label pilot trial in which moderate-to-severe alopecia areata was treated with oral tofacitinib at 5 to 10 mg twice daily. In humans, TCRbeta sequencing was performed on scalp tissue and on sorted CD4+ and CD8+ peripheral blood T cells from healthy controls and from patients with patchy or totalis/universalis alopecia areata. For the treated patients, the SALT score, which quantifies what percentage of scalp surface area is affected, served as the measure of disease severity. The RNA source kit depended on sample type: the PAXgene miRNA kit for fixed scalp, the miRNeasy kit for PBMCs, and the RNeasy kit for mouse skin. Tofacitinib was administered for 6 to 18 months, and 6 months of follow-up off drug were then conducted to assess delayed response and recurrence. immunoSEQ multiplex PCR using 35 Vbeta forward primers and 13 Jbeta reverse primers was used to amplify TCRbeta CDR3 regions. Scalp clonality was compared among normal scalp (n=4), patchy alopecia areata scalp (n=8), and alopecia totalis/universalis scalp (n=8). Biopsies were taken from tofacitinib-treated patients at baseline and at 4 and 24 weeks of treatment, and a later scalp biopsy was taken in several of the tofacitinib-treated patients. High-throughput TCRbeta sequencing was used to examine T cell clonal expansion in alopecia areata in both the C3H/HeJ mouse model and human patients. The paper's findings and limits, for the study overall: Compared with normal scalp, lesional scalp had higher clonality and more expanded CD8+ clones, particularly in alopecia totalis/universalis, a pattern that suggests antigenic drive. During tofacitinib treatment, many expanded lesional clones stuck around in both scalp and blood, and this persistence may partly explain why relapse happens after treatment is stopped. Unlike mouse skin, where gammadelta T cells dominate, normal human skin contains resident alphabeta T cells that get sequenced too, which complicates analysis of the scalp TCR repertoire. Shared TCR sequences between patients were less evident than in mice, which may be partly attributable to HLA diversity in the patient population. Because the treated cohort was small and had just a single nonresponder, larger studies are needed to establish links between baseline CD8+ expansion and response. Tofacitinib significantly decreased scalp clonality and the number of expanded CD8+ clones among the top 100 scalp clones.

The library was prepared using the immunoSEQ multiplex PCR assay. RNA was extracted from all samples and reverse transcribed into cDNA, which served as template for TCR sequencing. SuperScript III was used to make first-strand cDNA, primed with a 2:1 mix of oligo-dT and random hexamers. A synthetic immune receptor repertoire was used to measure amplification bias, and any remaining bias was corrected computationally. In the original analysis: After raw reads were preprocessed to remove errors, the CDR3 was defined following IMGT conventions as running from the conserved cysteine to phenylalanine. Clonality was calculated as 1 minus Shannon entropy normalized by log2 of the number of productive unique TCRs. CD4 or CD8 identity of scalp clones was inferred by cross-referencing scalp TCRbeta sequences with sorted blood CD4 and CD8 repertoires. TCRdb carries this immuneACCESS record with in-frame sequences only. Its versions omit some clonotypes, under half of them owing to an unresolved V gene in the studies checked, with the rest unexplained. For V, J and clone size, that table is used; D and trimming come from the DNA. The sample table lists fewer than 110,000 clones, 84% of them with a count of one. Less than 30% of the sample goes to the ten largest clones.

In light of the paper, this sample's time point label describes: 20 to 30 weeks on oral tofacitinib. Reading the label with the study, this specimen's treatment or condition is: oral pan-JAK inhibitor, 5-10 mg twice daily. Peripheral blood and lesional scalp punch biopsies were obtained from patients with alopecia areata. After PBMCs were isolated by density centrifugation and stained for CD3, CD4 and CD8, a FACSAria was used to sort CD4+ and CD8+ T cells. V is cut by 0 bases and J by 1 base, and the space between the germline ends is 8 bases. The CDR3, from cysteine to phenylalanine, totals 14 residues. The read is trimmed to its CDR3 DNA, 42 bases read in frame from base 1. CDR1 and CDR2, per the germline V gene, are SGHRS and YFSETQ.

Sequencing used CD8+ T cells sorted from blood, obtained at week 24, from a patient treated with tofacitinib. This receptor was obtained from a human donor with alopecia areata. Recombination joined TRBV5-1 with TRBJ2-7; the D gene cannot be named for sure. The CDR3: CASSLGLGSYEQYF. The DNA sequence is given as TGCGCCAGCAGCTTGGGATTGGGGTCCTACGAGCAGTACTTC.